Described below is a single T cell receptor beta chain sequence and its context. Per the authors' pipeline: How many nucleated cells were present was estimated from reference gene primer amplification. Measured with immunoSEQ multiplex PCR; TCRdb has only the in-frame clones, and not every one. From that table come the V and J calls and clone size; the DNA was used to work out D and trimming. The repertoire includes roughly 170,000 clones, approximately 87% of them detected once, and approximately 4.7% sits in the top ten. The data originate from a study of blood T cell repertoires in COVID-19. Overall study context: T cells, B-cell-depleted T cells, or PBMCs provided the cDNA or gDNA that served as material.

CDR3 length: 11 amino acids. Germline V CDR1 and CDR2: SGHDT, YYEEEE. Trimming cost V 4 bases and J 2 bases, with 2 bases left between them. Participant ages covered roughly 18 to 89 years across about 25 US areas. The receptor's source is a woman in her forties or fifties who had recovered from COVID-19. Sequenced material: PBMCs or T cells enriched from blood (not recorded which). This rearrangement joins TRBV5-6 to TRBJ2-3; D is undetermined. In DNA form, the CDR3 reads TGTGCCAGCAGCCTCACAGATACGCAGTATTTT. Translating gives CASSLTDTQYF.